This T cell receptor beta chain appears in the sequencing data of a study of T cell responses to AZD1222 COVID-19 vaccine. Study as a whole: Second-dose timings of about 4 or about 12 weeks were pooled. Broader study findings: CD4 TCRs associated with vaccination spanned spike, dominating at 160-218 and 743-854. Targets within unmutated variant regions were reportedly found for nearly half of spike-specific TCRs.

Clones were sequenced by immunoSEQ multiplex PCR, and TCRdb holds only the in-frame ones, with some missing. The sample shows around 130,000 clones, over 85% of them seen only once. To note about this clone: The antigen remains unidentified.

V dropped 7 bases and J dropped 2; count of bases not matched to a gene: 12. The CDR3 is 16 residues long. Germline V lookup: CDR1 SGHRS, CDR2 YFSETQ. This TCR was sampled from an adult in good health. Sequenced material: peripheral blood, taken on day 0 of AZD1222 vaccination. V and J are TRBV5-1 and TRBJ2-3; 8 nucleotides line up with TRBD2. The DNA of the CDR3 is TGCGCCAGCTCGAATAACGTAGCGGGGCTCACAGATACGCAGTATTTT. It codes for CASSNNVAGLTDTQYF.